The clone carrying this T cell receptor (beta chain) was counted between two and nine times. The antigen is not known. This entry comes from a study of beta chain features in type 1 diabetes. Broader study findings: Healthy donors had naive, central memory and Treg TCRB repertoires that appeared less similar than those seen among patients. Shorter TCRB CDR3s, moderately but significantly so, were found in Type 1 diabetes patients in all four CD4+ subsets.

By way of CD45RO/CCR7/CD25/CD127/CD95/CD27, the CD4+ regulatory, stem cell-like memory, central memory and naive cells were sorted. Once sorted, every population was more than 95% pure. Expressed TCRB transcripts were sequenced, since all the RNA that had been isolated was reverse transcribed. Assay: immunoSEQ multiplex PCR; the TCRdb copy retains only in-frame clones and omits some. The sample has a few hundred thousand clones; around 10% are singletons. Germline CDR1 is LNHDA and CDR2 is SQIVND (reference sequence). V was clipped by 3 bases and J by 4 bases, with 10 bases between them. This CDR3 has 14 amino acids.

The genes are TRBV19 and TRBJ2-1; a weak D match, TRBD2 (6 bases). The receptor was isolated from a man aged 25-40 years with type 1 diabetes. Source material: central memory CD4+ T cells from blood. This chain's CDR3 is CASSMGRGYNEQFF. For the CDR3, the DNA is TGTGCCAGTAGTATGGGGCGGGGATACAATGAGCAGTTCTTC.